A selection of T cell receptor beta chains follows, all from one sample in a study of stem cell transplantation in POMP-related autoinflammatory disease. Clones were sequenced by immunoSEQ multiplex PCR, and TCRdb holds only the in-frame ones, with some missing. The sample lists around 26,000 clones; around four fifths were seen once. Sequences were derived from CD4+ T cells from PBMCs, sampled before stem cell transplantation. All receptors come from a human donor with POMP-related autoinflammation and immune dysregulation (PRAID). Each CDR3 is given with its conserved first and last residue. A D gene is named only where the DNA matches it firmly.

V	D	J	CDR3
TRBV10-2	-	TRBJ1-6	CASSESTVRGSPLHF
TRBV7-3	-	TRBJ2-1	CASSRGSGSGDNEQFF
TRBV7-9	-	TRBJ1-3	CASSLLGNTIYF
TRBV10-3	TRBD1	TRBJ2-2	CAISESGRGPDGELFF
TRBV9	TRBD1	TRBJ2-1	CASSARGRLDYNEQFF
TRBV7-9	-	TRBJ1-1	CASSLAAVGSTEAFF
TRBV30	TRBD1	TRBJ1-5	CAWSQGGGQPQHF
TRBV10-1	-	TRBJ1-1	CASSAGPKNTEAFF
TRBV7-3	-	TRBJ2-2	CASTFPGTGELFF
TRBV19	-	TRBJ2-7	CASSIGRQNQYYEQYF
TRBV6-1	-	TRBJ1-2	CASSLQGDYGYTF
TRBV2	TRBD1	TRBJ2-6	CASKGKQGAHGANVLTF
TRBV5-3	-	TRBJ2-5	CARSLGGQGETQYF
TRBV7-2	-	TRBJ2-5	CASSFGRYETQYF
TRBV5-6	TRBD1	TRBJ2-1	CASSLYRDRARDEQFF
TRBV19	-	TRBJ2-1	CASSISTGSSYNEQFF
TRBV6-1	TRBD1	TRBJ2-7	CASRFLGTGLYEQYF
TRBV2	TRBD2	TRBJ2-1	CASGGTSGLVNEQFF
TRBV18	-	TRBJ2-1	CASSPPQEGNNEQFF
TRBV18	-	TRBJ2-1	CASSREQGSSYNEQFF
TRBV9	-	TRBJ1-1	CASSVGLLDQGNTEAFF
TRBV6-1	TRBD1	TRBJ1-1	CASSWDRGGTEAFF
TRBV27	-	TRBJ1-1	CASSLGRNTEAFF
TRBV6-5	TRBD1	TRBJ1-1	CASSYRGGGLEAFF
TRBV18	TRBD1	TRBJ2-7	CASSRYRDRQYEQYF
TRBV19	TRBD2	TRBJ2-1	CASRPSGSRRQYQQFF
TRBV6-6	-	TRBJ1-2	CASSYAGGPYGYTF
TRBV2	TRBD1	TRBJ1-5	CASSGDRVGNQPQHF